This T cell receptor beta chain emerged from a study of T cells in Graves' hyperthyroidism and ophthalmopathy. Ophthalmopathy patients had Clinical Activity Score at least 3, NOSPECS grade at least 4, duration under 3 months. RNA transcripts served as the template for amplifying TCR beta CDR3 regions. During a first-round RT-PCR of the TCR CDR3, the HTBI primer set was used. TCRdb analysed the multiplex PCR reads with MiXCR anew, one entry per CDR3 protein. The table has about 350,000 distinct CDR3 sequences, 13% to 15% seen once. This clonotype was counted ten times or more. Germline V gene sequence: CDR1 DFQATT, CDR2 SNEGSKA (reference sequence). The CDR3 is 17 amino acids. V lost 2 bases and J lost 3; bases outside the gene matches: 6.

This TCR was recovered from a woman in her fifties or sixties with Graves' ophthalmopathy. The chain has TRBV20-1 and TRBJ2-3; 15 positions agree with TRBD2. Sequencing used blood. CDR3 residues: CSARRGGLAGGTDTQYF. CDR3 DNA: TGCAGTGCTAGAAGAGGGGGACTAGCGGGAGGAACAGATACGCAGTATTTT.